The rows below give T cell receptor beta chains drawn from one sample of a study of early T cells in non-severe SARS-CoV-2 infection. In TCRdb, the 5' RACE reads were re-called with MiXCR into one record per CDR3 protein. The sample has some 33,000 distinct CDR3 sequences, 5.4% seen once. Sequences were obtained from whole blood. Receptor source: an adult who was a healthcare worker with PCR-confirmed SARS-CoV-2 infection or an uninfected control (not recorded which). CDR3s include the opening cysteine and the closing phenylalanine or tryptophan. Fields, in order: clone size, D gene, V gene, CDR3 length, J gene, CDR3 DNA, CDR3 protein. D genes are given only for firm matches. Clone size, where shown, is once, few, many, or a class for clones that have expanded.

>few|NA|TRBV10-2|13|TRBJ2-5
TGCGCCAGCACCCCGACAGTCCAAGAGACCCAGTACTTC
CASTPTVQETQYF
>many|NA|TRBV10-3|14|TRBJ1-6
TGTGCCATCAGTGAGTCGTCCCATAATTCACCCCTCCACTTT
CAISESSHNSPLHF
>many|NA|TRBV5-4|14|TRBJ2-5
TGTGCCAGCAGCTGGTATGAGGGGCTCGAGACCCAGTACTTC
CASSWYEGLETQYF
>many|NA|TRBV13|14|TRBJ1-6
TGTGCCAGCAGCTTAGCAGTTAATAATTCACCCCTCCATTTT
CASSLAVNNSPLHF
>few|TRBD2|TRBV12-3/TRBV12-4|15|TRBJ2-7
TGTGCCAGCAGCTCCGACAGGACTAGCGGAACCGAGCAGTACTTC
CASSSDRTSGTEQYF
>NA|TRBD2|TRBV7-9|15|TRBJ2-5
TGTGCCAGCAGCTTATTACTAGCGGGCTATGAGGCCCAGTACTTC
CASSLLLAGYEAQYF
>many|NA|TRBV2|12|TRBJ2-5
TGTGCCAGCAGTGAATCGTCCAAGACCCAGTACTTC
CASSESSKTQYF
>many|NA|TRBV9|15|TRBJ2-1
TGTGCCAGCAGCCCTGAAAGGGAGACCTACAATGAGCAGTTCTTC
CASSPERETYNEQFF
>few|NA|TRBV7-9|14|TRBJ2-7
TGTGCCAGCAGCTTAGACCAGGGTTACTACGAGCAGTACTTC
CASSLDQGYYEQYF
>NA|TRBD2|TRBV5-1|16|TRBJ2-5
TGCGCCAGCAGCCGGGGGACTAGCGGAAACCAAGAGACCCAGTACTTC
CASSRGTSGNQETQYF
>NA|NA|TRBV3-1|13|TRBJ2-6
TGTGCCAGCAGCCAAGAAGGGGCCAACGTCCTGACTTTC
CASSQEGANVLTF
>few|TRBD1|TRBV5-1|16|TRBJ2-1
TGCGCCAGCAGCCCTCCCCTTGGACAGGGGGCTAATGAGCAGTTCTTC
CASSPPLGQGANEQFF
>many|NA|TRBV2|13|TRBJ2-7
TGTGCCAGCAGTGTGAACGTCCGCTACGAGCAGTACTTC
CASSVNVRYEQYF
>NA|TRBD1|TRBV30|16|TRBJ2-7
TGTGCCTGGAGTGGATTACTTAGGGACAGGGGTCACGAGCAGTACTTC
CAWSGLLRDRGHEQYF
>many|TRBD2|TRBV12-3/TRBV12-4|17|TRBJ2-5
TGTGCCAGCAGTCCGGGGACTAGCGGGGGACCCCAGGAGACCCAGTACTTC
CASSPGTSGGPQETQYF
>many|TRBD1|TRBV6-5|14|TRBJ1-2
TGTGCCAGCAGCCGGGACAGGCAAAACTATGGCTACACCTTC
CASSRDRQNYGYTF